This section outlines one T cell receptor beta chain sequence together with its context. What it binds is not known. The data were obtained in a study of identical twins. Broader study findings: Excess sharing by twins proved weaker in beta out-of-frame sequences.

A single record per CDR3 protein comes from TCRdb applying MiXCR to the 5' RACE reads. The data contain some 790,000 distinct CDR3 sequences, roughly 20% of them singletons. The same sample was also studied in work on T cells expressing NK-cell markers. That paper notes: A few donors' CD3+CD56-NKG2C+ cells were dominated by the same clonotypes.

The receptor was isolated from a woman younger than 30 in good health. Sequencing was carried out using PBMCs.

CDR3 in DNA: TGTGCCATCAAGGGGGGCGCCACCGAGGAGTACTTC. As protein: CAIKGGATEEYF. V usage is TRBV10-3 and J usage is TRBJ2-5, with D perhaps assigned TRBD1 or TRBD2 (6 bases each). Germline loops: CDR1 ENHRY, CDR2 SYGVKD. The V and J ends lost 7 bases and 12 bases respectively, with 18 bases between them. The CDR3 is made up of 12 amino acids.